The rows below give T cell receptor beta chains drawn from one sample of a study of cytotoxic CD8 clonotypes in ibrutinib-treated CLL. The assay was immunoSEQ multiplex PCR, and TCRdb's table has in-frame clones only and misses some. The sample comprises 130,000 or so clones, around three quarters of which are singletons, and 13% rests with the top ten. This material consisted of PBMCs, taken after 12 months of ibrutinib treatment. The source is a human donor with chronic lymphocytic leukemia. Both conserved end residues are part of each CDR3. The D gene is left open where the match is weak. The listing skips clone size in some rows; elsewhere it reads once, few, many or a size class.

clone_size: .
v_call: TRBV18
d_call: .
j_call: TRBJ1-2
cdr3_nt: TGTGCCAGCTCACCTCGTGAGATCAGCTATGGCTACACCTTC
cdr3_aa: CASSPREISYGYTF

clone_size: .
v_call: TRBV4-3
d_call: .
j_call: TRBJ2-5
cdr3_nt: TGCGCCAGCAGCCTTTACGACGGGGGCCAAGAGACCCAGTACTTC
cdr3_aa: CASSLYDGGQETQYF

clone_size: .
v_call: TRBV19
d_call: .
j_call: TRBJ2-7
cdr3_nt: TGTGCCAGTAGTGCTTACAGGGAATCCTACGAGCAGTACTTC
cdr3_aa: CASSAYRESYEQYF

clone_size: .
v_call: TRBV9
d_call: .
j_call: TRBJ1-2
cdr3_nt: TGTGCCAGCAGCGTAGATCGATGGGGGGACTATGGCTACACCTTC
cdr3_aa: CASSVDRWGDYGYTF

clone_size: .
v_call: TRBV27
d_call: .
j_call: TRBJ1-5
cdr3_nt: TGTGCCAGCAGCTCAGCGAATCAGCCCCAGCATTTT
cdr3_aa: CASSSANQPQHF

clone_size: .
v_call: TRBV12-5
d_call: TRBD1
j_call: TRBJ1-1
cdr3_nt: TGTGCTAGTAGATCAGGGGGCATCGGCACTGAAGCTTTCTTT
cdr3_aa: CASRSGGIGTEAFF

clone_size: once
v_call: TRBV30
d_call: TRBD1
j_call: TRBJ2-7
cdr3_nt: TGTGCCTGGAGTGGGTGGGACAGGGGGCATGAGCAGTACTTC
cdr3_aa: CAWSGWDRGHEQYF

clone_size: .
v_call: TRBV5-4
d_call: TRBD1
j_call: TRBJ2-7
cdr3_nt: TGTGCCAGCAGCCAGTTGACAGGGGCCGACTACGAGCAGTACTTC
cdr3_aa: CASSQLTGADYEQYF

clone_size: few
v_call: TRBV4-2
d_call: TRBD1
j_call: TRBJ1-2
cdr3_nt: TGTGCCAGCAGCGCCCGTGCAGGGGGAAGGAACTATGGCTACACCTTC
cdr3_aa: CASSARAGGRNYGYTF

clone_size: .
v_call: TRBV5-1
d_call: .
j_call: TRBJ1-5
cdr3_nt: TGCGCCAGCAGCTTGGCCGGAAATCAGCCCCAGCATTTT
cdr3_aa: CASSLAGNQPQHF

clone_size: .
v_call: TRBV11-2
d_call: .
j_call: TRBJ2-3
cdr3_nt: TGTGCCAGCAGCTTAGAGTGGGCGGGGAACACAGATACGCAGTATTTT
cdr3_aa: CASSLEWAGNTDTQYF

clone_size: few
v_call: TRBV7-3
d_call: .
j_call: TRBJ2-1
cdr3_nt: TGTGCCAGCAGCTTAGGGACATCGTACAATGAGCAGTTCTTC
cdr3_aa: CASSLGTSYNEQFF

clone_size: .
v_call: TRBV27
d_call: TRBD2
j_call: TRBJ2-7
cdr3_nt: TGTGCCAGCAGTTTCCTTGGGCGGGAGCCCTCCTCCTACGAGCAGTACTTC
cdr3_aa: CASSFLGREPSSYEQYF

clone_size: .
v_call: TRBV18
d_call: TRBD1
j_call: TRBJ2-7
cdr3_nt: TGTGCCAGCTCACCGAGGTCCGGGACAGGGACCTACGAGCAGTACTTC
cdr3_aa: CASSPRSGTGTYEQYF

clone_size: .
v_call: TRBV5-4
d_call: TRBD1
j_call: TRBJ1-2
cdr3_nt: TGTGCCAGCAGCTCCTGGGACAGAGCTAACTATGGCTACACCTTC
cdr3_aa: CASSSWDRANYGYTF

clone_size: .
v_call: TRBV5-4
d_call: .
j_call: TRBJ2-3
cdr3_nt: TGTGCCAGCAGCTTGGAGCCGAGAGATACGCAGTATTTT
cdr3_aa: CASSLEPRDTQYF

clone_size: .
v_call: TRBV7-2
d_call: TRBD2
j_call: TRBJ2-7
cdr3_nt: TGTGCCAGCAGCTTAGAGGGACTAGCGGCCTACGAGCAGTACTTC
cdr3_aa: CASSLEGLAAYEQYF

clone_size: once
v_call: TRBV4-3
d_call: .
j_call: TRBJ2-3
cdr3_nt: TGCGCCAGCAGCTCACGACTAGTTTCATTGGATACGCAGTATTTT
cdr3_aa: CASSSRLVSLDTQYF

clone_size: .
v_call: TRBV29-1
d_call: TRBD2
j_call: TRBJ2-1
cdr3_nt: TGCAGCGTTAAGTCGACTAGCGGGAGTTCCTACAATGAGCAGTTCTTC
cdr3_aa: CSVKSTSGSSYNEQFF

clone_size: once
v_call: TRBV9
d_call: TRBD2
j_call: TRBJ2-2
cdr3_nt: TGTGCCAGCAGCGTGTCAGCGGGAGTCTCCACCGGGGAGCTGTTTTTT
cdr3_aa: CASSVSAGVSTGELFF

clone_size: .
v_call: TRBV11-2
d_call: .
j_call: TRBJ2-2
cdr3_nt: TGTGCCAGCAGCTTCATCCCCCAAGGAGGGAGACGAACCGGGGAGCTGTTTTTT
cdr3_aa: CASSFIPQGGRRTGELFF

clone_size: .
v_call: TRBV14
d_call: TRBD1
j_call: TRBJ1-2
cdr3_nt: TGTGCCAGCAGCCCGACTACCGGGACAGGGAAGAACTATGGCTACACCTTC
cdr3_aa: CASSPTTGTGKNYGYTF

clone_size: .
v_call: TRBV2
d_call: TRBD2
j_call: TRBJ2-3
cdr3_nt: TGTGCCAGCCTCTATCGAGGGACTAGCGGGATTGATCAGTATTTT
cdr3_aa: CASLYRGTSGIDQYF

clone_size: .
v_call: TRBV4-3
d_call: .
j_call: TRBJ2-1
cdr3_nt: TGCGCCAGCAGCCAAGGACTAGTGCATCCCGACAATGAGCAGTTCTTC
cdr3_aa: CASSQGLVHPDNEQFF